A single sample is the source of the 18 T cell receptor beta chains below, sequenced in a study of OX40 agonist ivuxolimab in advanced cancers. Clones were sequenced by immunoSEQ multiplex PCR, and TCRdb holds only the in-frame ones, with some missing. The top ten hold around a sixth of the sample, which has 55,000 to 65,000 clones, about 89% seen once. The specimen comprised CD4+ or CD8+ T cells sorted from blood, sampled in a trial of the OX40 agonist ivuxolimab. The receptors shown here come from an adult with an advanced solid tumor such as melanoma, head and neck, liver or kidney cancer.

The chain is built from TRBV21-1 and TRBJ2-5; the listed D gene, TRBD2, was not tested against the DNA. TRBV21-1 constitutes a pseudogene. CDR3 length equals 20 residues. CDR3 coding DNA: TGTGCCAGCAGCAAACTCCGTAAGCGGGGGGCGAGACTGCCACAAGAGACCCAGTACTTC. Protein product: CASSKLRKRGARLPQETQYF.

This chain's CDR3 is CASSQTEDSSAYEQYF. CDR3 DNA sequence: TGTGCCAGCAGCCAAACGGAAGACAGTTCGGCCTACGAGCAGTACTTC. The chain carries TRBV11-2 and TRBJ2-7; tentative D call: TRBD1 (5 bases). CDR1 and CDR2 from the germline V gene are SGHAT and FQNNGV. CDR3 size: 16 residues. Trimming shortened V by 5 bases and J by 2 bases, and 19 bases separated the two germline ends. Based on the CDR3 plus reference TRBV11-2 and TRBJ2-7, the full variable domain is EAGVAQSPRYKIIEKRQSVAFWCNPISGHATLYWYQQILGQGPKLLIQFQNNGVVDDSQLPKDRFSAERLKGVDSTLKIQPAKLEDSAVYLCASSQTEDSSAYEQYFGPGTRLTVT.

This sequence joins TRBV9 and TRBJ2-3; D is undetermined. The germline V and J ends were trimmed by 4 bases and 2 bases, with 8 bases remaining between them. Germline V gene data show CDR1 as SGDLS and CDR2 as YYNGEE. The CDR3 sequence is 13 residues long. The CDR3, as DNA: TGTGCCAGCAGCCCATGGAACACAGATACGCAGTATTTT. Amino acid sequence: CASSPWNTDTQYF.

The CDR3 coding sequence is TGTGCCAGCAGCAGCTTCCCTGGACTAGCGGTCCAAGAGACCCAGTACTTC. This codes for CASSSFPGLAVQETQYF. The chain employs TRBV11-2 and TRBJ2-5; 10 positions agree with TRBD2. The ends lost 5 bases at V and 1 base at J; junction bases unmatched: 10. Germline values: CDR1 SGHAT, CDR2 FQNNGV. The CDR3 spans 17 residues.

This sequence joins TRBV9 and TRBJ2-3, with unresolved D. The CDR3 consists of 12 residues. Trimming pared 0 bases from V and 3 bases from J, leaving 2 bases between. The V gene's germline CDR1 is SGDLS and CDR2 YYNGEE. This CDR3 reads CASSVATDTQYF. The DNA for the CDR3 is TGTGCCAGCAGCGTAGCGACAGATACGCAGTATTTT.

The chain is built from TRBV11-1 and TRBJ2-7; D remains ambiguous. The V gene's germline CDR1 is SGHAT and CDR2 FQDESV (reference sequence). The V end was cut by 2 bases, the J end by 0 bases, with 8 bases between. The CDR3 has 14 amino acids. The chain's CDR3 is CASSLKGSSYEQYF. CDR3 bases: TGTGCCAGCAGCTTAAAGGGTAGCTCCTACGAGCAGTACTTC.

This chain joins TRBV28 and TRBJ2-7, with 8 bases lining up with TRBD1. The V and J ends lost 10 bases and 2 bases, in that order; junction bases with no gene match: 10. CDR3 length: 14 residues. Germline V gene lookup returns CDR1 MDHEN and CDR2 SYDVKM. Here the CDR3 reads CATLSKTGAYEQYF. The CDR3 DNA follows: TGTGCCACCCTATCCAAGACAGGGGCCTACGAGCAGTACTTC.

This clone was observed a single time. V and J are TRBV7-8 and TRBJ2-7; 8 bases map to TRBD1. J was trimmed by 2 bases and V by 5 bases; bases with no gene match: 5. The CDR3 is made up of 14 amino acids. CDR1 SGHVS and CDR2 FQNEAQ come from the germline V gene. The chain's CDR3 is CASSPLQGAYEQYF. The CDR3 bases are TGTGCCAGCAGCCCCCTACAGGGGGCCTACGAGCAGTACTTC.

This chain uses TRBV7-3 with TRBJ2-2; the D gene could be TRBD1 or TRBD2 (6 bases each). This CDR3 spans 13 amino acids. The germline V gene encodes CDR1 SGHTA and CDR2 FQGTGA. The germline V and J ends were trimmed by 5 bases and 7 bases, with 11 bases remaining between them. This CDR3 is CASSRGPGGELFF. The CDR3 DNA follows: TGTGCCAGCAGCCGGGGGCCGGGCGGGGAGCTGTTTTTT. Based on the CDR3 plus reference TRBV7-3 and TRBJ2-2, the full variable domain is GAGVSQTPSNKVTEKGKYVELRCDPISGHTALYWYRQSLGQGPEFLIYFQGTGAADDSGLPNDRFFAVRPEGSVSTLKIQRTERGDSAVYLCASSRGPGGELFFGEGSRLTVL.

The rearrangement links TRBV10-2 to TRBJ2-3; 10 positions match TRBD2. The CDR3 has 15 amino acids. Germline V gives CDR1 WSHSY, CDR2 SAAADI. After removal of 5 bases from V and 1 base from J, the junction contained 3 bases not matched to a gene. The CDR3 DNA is TGCGCCAGCAGTCAGCGGGGGGGCGGCACAGATACGCAGTATTTT. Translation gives CASSQRGGGTDTQYF.

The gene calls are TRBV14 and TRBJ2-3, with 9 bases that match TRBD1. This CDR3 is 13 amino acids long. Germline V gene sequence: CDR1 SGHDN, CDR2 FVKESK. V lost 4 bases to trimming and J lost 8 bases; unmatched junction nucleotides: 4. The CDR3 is CASSPQGAGTQYF. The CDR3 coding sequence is TGTGCCAGCAGCCCACAGGGGGCCGGTACGCAGTATTTT. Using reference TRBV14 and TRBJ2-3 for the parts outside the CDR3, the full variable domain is EAGVTQFPSHSVIEKGQTVTLRCDPISGHDNLYWYRRVMGKEIKFLLHFVKESKQDESGMPNNRFLAERTGGTYSTLKVQPAELEDSGVYFCASSPQGAGTQYFGPGTRLTVL.

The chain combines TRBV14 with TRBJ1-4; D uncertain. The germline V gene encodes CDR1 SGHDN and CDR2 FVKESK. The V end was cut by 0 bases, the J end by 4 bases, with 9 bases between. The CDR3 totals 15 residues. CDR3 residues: CASSQEGHLNEKLFF. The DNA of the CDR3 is TGTGCCAGCAGCCAAGAAGGCCACCTTAATGAAAAACTGTTTTTT.

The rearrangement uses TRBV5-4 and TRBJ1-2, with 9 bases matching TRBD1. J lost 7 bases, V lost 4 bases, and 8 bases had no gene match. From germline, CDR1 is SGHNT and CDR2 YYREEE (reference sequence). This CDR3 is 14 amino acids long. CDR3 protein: CASSVGQGFGGYTF. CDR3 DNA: TGTGCCAGCAGCGTAGGACAGGGGTTTGGTGGCTACACCTTC. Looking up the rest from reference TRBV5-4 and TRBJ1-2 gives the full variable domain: ETGVTQSPTHLIKTRGQQVTLRCSSQSGHNTVSWYQQALGQGPQFIFQYYREEENGRGNFPPRFSGLQFPNYSSELNVNALELDDSALYLCASSVGQGFGGYTFGSGTRLTVV.

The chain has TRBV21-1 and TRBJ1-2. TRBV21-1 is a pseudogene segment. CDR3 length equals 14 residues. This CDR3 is CASTQQGCNYGYTF. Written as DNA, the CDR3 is TGTGCCAGCACCCAACAAGGCTGTAACTATGGCTACACCTTC.

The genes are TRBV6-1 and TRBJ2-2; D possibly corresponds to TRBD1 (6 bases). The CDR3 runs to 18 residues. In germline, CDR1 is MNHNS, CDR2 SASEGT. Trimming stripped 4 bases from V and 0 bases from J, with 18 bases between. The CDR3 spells CASSGTKGDISNTGELFF. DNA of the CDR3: TGTGCCAGCAGTGGAACCAAAGGGGACATCTCGAACACCGGGGAGCTGTTTTTT.

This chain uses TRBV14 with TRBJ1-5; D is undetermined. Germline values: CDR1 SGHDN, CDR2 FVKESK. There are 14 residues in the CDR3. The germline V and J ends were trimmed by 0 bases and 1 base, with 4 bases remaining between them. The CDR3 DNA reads TGTGCCAGCAGCCAAGACAGGAGCAATCAGCCCCAGCATTTT. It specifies CASSQDRSNQPQHF.

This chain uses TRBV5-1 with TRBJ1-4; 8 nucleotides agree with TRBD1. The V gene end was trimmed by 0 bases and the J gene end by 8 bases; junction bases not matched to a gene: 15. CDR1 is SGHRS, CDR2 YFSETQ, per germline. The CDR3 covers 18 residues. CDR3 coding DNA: TGCGCCAGCAGCTTGGACTGGCAGGGGGCTAAGCCGTGGGAAAAACTGTTTTTT. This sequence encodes CASSLDWQGAKPWEKLFF.

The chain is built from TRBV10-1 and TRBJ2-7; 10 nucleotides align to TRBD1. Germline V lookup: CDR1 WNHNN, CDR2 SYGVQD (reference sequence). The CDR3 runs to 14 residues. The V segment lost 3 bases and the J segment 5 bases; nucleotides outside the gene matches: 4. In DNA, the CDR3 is TGCGCCAGCAGTGATCCGGGACAGGGGAACGAGCAGTACTTC. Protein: CASSDPGQGNEQYF.